The TCR beta chain under discussion was sequenced for a study of blood T cells in healthy people across ages. CDR3 size: 14 residues. Trimming took off 3 bases at V and 6 bases at J, with 9 bases between the two ends. The authors ran a second PCR of about 6 to 11 cycles using a sample-barcoded 5' primer and a J-beta primer mix. TCRdb analysed the 5' RACE reads with MiXCR anew, one entry per CDR3 protein. The sample records 800,000 to 1,300,000 distinct CDR3 sequences, about 23% being singletons. The data were also submitted as part of a second study, on T cells of mothers and their children.

Input material: blood. This chain uses TRBV12-3 or TRBV12-4 with TRBJ1-6; D unclear. The TCR was taken from a girl aged 2 to 10 in good health. The CDR3 DNA reads as TGTGCCAGCAGTTTGGGCAGTTCTAATTCACCCCTCCACTTT. This sequence encodes CASSLGSSNSPLHF.